This is a list of T cell receptor beta chains from one sample in a study of cytomegalovirus exposure and HLA in healthy donors. Profiling relied on immunoSEQ multiplex PCR, and the TCRdb table lists in-frame clones only, not all of them. The sample lists about 180,000 clones, 76% occurring once. The specimen sequenced was PBMCs. The receptors come from a man younger than 35 in good health and CMV-seronegative. Each CDR3 is given with its conserved first and last residue. A D gene is named only where the DNA matches it firmly. Clone size is given for some rows only: seen once, a few or many times, or a class if the clone is expanded.

TRBJ2-1,few,-,TRBV7-9,TGTGCCAGCAGCTTAGCTGCGGGCTGGGGGTTCTTC,CASSLAAGWGFF
TRBJ1-5,once,TRBD1,TRBV5-5,TGTGCCAGCAGCCCCATGGGGTGGGACAGGTCAAGGATTAGCAATCAGCCCCAGCATTTT,CASSPMGWDRSRISNQPQHF
TRBJ1-1,-,-,TRBV5-1,TGCGCCAGCAGCTCTCAGTGGACCCCGGGGGCTGAAGCTTTCTTT,CASSSQWTPGAEAFF
TRBJ1-5,-,-,TRBV10-2,TGCGCCAGCAGTACCATCCCCGGGGAAACTAGCAATCAGCCCCAGCATTTT,CASSTIPGETSNQPQHF
TRBJ2-3,-,-,TRBV28,TGTGCCAGCAGTCTCACTATGGAGGGTGATACGCAGTATTTT,CASSLTMEGDTQYF
TRBJ1-3,-,-,TRBV6-6,TGTGCCAGCAGTGCCGCGGACACCATATATTTT,CASSAADTIYF
TRBJ1-1,-,-,TRBV28,TGTGCCAGCAGCCCCGGGGTTGGGCTGTCTGAAGCTTTCTTT,CASSPGVGLSEAFF
TRBJ1-1,-,-,TRBV27,TGTGCCAGCAGTTTAAAGAGTCTGAACACTGAAGCTTTCTTT,CASSLKSLNTEAFF
TRBJ2-3,few,-,TRBV21-1,TGTGCCAGCCCTCAGGAGGGGGATACGCAGTATTTT,CASPQEGDTQYF
TRBJ2-7,-,-,TRBV7-9,TGTGCCAGCAGCTTTACACGCGAGCAGTACTTC,CASSFTREQYF
TRBJ1-2,-,-,TRBV5-1,TGCGCCAGCAGCTCGGCAGGGGTGAACTATGGCTACACCTTC,CASSSAGVNYGYTF
TRBJ1-1,-,-,TRBV7-8,TGTGCCAGCGTCCCGAGGGCTGGGGACACTGAAGCTTTCTTT,CASVPRAGDTEAFF
TRBJ2-3,-,-,TRBV27,TGTGCCAGCAGTTTATCCACAGGGAGCACAGATACGCAGTATTTT,CASSLSTGSTDTQYF
TRBJ1-4,-,TRBD1,TRBV5-1,TGCGCCAGCAGCACCGGGGACAGGGCTAATGAAAAACTGTTTTTT,CASSTGDRANEKLFF
TRBJ1-2,-,-,TRBV15,TGTGCCACCAGCAGAGATCTAACGGCGGCATACGGGGATGGCTACACCTTC,CATSRDLTAAYGDGYTF
TRBJ2-7,few,TRBD1,TRBV6-1,TGTGCCAGCAGTGCCGGACAGGGTGGGTACGAGCAGTACTTC,CASSAGQGGYEQYF
TRBJ2-1,-,TRBD1,TRBV5-1,TGCGCCAGCAGCGGGGGACAGAGATACTACAATGAGCAGTTCTTC,CASSGGQRYYNEQFF
TRBJ1-5,-,TRBD1,TRBV30,TGTGCCTGGAGTGGGGGACAGTTCAATCAGCCCCAGCATTTT,CAWSGGQFNQPQHF
TRBJ1-1,-,-,TRBV28,TGTGCCAGCAGTCTCCCAGCCAGGGGCCAGAACACTGAAGCTTTCTTT,CASSLPARGQNTEAFF
TRBJ2-1,few,-,TRBV30,TGTGCCTGGAGTGTGGGAACCCCCAGGGATGAGCAGTTCTTC,CAWSVGTPRDEQFF
TRBJ1-2,-,-,TRBV29-1,TGCAGCGTCCCGCGGGGTTATGGCTACACCTTC,CSVPRGYGYTF
TRBJ1-2,once,TRBD1,TRBV2,TGTGCCAGCAAGGGCAGGGGGGTTCTTAGGAACTATGGCTACACCTTC,CASKGRGVLRNYGYTF
TRBJ1-5,-,TRBD1,TRBV27,TGTGCCAGCAGTCCCCATGTCGGGACAGGGGGCCGGGGTCAGCCCCAGCATTTT,CASSPHVGTGGRGQPQHF
TRBJ2-7,-,TRBD2,TRBV28,TGTGCCAGCAGTTTAGGGGGGGGAAGTTCCTACGAGCAGTACTTC,CASSLGGGSSYEQYF
TRBJ2-3,-,TRBD1,TRBV11-1,TGTGCCAGCAGCCCAGTCAGGGGGCTTAGCACAGATACGCAGTATTTT,CASSPVRGLSTDTQYF
TRBJ2-3,few,TRBD2,TRBV30,TGTGCCTGGGGGGGACTAGCGGGAGGAGGCACAGATACGCAGTATTTT,CAWGGLAGGGTDTQYF
TRBJ2-4,-,TRBD2,TRBV19,TGTGCCAGTGACGAAAATCCGGGACTACGTGTCATTCAGTACTTC,CASDENPGLRVIQYF
TRBJ2-2,-,TRBD2,TRBV27,TGTGCCAGCAGTCCTAGCGGGAGGTCCGGGGAGCTGTTTTTT,CASSPSGRSGELFF
TRBJ2-3,once,-,TRBV30,TGTGCCTGGAGTCCTATGGCGGGGGCCACAGATACGCAGTATTTT,CAWSPMAGATDTQYF
TRBJ2-1,-,TRBD2,TRBV7-9,TGTGCCAGCAGCTTATTGGCTAGCGGGAGCGATGAGCAGTTCTTC,CASSLLASGSDEQFF
TRBJ2-1,once,TRBD1,TRBV7-9,TGTGCCAGCAGCTTAGAAGACAGGGGGGACTACAATGAGCAGTTCTTC,CASSLEDRGDYNEQFF
TRBJ1-6,-,-,TRBV6-1,TGTGCCAGCACCACCGGGGGTGGATCACCCCTCCACTTT,CASTTGGGSPLHF
TRBJ2-3,-,TRBD2,TRBV6-1,TGTGCCAGCAGTGACAGGACTAGCGTAGATACGCAGTATTTT,CASSDRTSVDTQYF
TRBJ2-1,-,TRBD2,TRBV6-4,TGTGCCAGCAGTGAGGTAGGACTAGCGGGGGGGCCTAGCTCCTACAATGAGCAGTTCTTC,CASSEVGLAGGPSSYNEQFF
TRBJ1-5,-,-,TRBV9,TGTGCCAGCAGCGTAGGGGCCCAAAGAAATCAGCCCCAGCATTTT,CASSVGAQRNQPQHF
TRBJ1-2,-,TRBD1,TRBV5-6,TGTGCCAGCAGCTTTGGTGTCTTTGGGACAGGGGTTGGCTACACCTTC,CASSFGVFGTGVGYTF
TRBJ2-7,-,TRBD2,TRBV29-1,TGCAGCGTTGGGGGAGGGTCCTACGAGCAGTACTTC,CSVGGGSYEQYF
TRBJ2-7,few,TRBD1,TRBV27,TGTGCCAGCAGTATTGGACAGGGGGCGTATGAGCAGTACTTC,CASSIGQGAYEQYF
TRBJ1-3,-,TRBD1,TRBV10-3,TGTGCCGCCAACGACAGGGGGCGCGTAAACACCATATATTTT,CAANDRGRVNTIYF
TRBJ2-5,once,TRBD2,TRBV30,TGTGCCTGGAACTCCGGGCTAGCGGGAGAGACCCAGTACTTC,CAWNSGLAGETQYF
TRBJ1-1,-,TRBD1,TRBV9,TGTGCCAGCAGCGTAGGTGGTAGGGGGCGACGAGCAGAAGAAGCTTTCTTT,CASSVGGRGRRAEEAFF
TRBJ2-7,-,-,TRBV6-6,TGTGCCAGCCGGCAAAGGAGGAGGGGGGGGCTCGAGCAGTACTTC,CASRQRRRGGLEQYF
TRBJ1-6,-,-,TRBV5-1,TGCGCCAGCAGCCAAAAAGGGGGGGCTTATAATTCACCCCTCCACTTT,CASSQKGGAYNSPLHF
TRBJ2-1,-,TRBD2,TRBV7-8,TGTGCCAGCAGCTCCCTAGCGGTCTCCTACAATGAGCAGTTCTTC,CASSSLAVSYNEQFF
TRBJ1-1,-,-,TRBV6-5,TGTGCCAGCAGTGACAGACAGAACACTGAAGCTTTCTTT,CASSDRQNTEAFF
TRBJ2-7,-,-,TRBV5-1,TGCGCCAGCAGCTTAGCGGCAGCGGAATCCTACGAGCAGTACTTC,CASSLAAAESYEQYF
TRBJ2-7,-,TRBD2,TRBV29-1,TGCAGCGTGGAGCGGGAGGGTCCCGGCGAGCAGTACTTC,CSVEREGPGEQYF
TRBJ2-7,few,-,TRBV6-6,TGTGCCAGCAGCCGGAGGGACAGCTCCTACGAGCAGTACTTC,CASSRRDSSYEQYF
TRBJ1-1,-,-,TRBV7-9,TGTGCCAGCAGCTCAATCGGCCAGGGAAATGAAGCTTTCTTT,CASSSIGQGNEAFF
TRBJ2-7,-,TRBD2,TRBV29-1,TGCAACAACCCGCGTAGCGGGAGGACTTTCTCCTACGAGCAGTACTTC,CNNPRSGRTFSYEQYF
TRBJ2-2,-,-,TRBV12-5,TGTGCTACCGGCGGGGTGACCGGGGAGCTGTTTTTT,CATGGVTGELFF
TRBJ2-1,-,-,TRBV7-3,TGTGCCAGCAGCTTAAGTCCCAACTCCTACAATGAGCAGTTCTTC,CASSLSPNSYNEQFF
TRBJ2-3,-,-,TRBV20-1,TGCAGTGCTAGGTGTCGGGGTACGCAGTATTTT,CSARCRGTQYF
TRBJ2-1,-,TRBD1,TRBV7-9,TGTGCCAGCAGTTCTGACCGACAGGGACCGTACAATGAGCAGTTCTTC,CASSSDRQGPYNEQFF
TRBJ2-7,-,TRBD2,TRBV11-3,TGTGCCAGCAGCCGCGGGACTAGCGGGGGAACCTACGAGCAGTACTTC,CASSRGTSGGTYEQYF
TRBJ1-2,-,-,TRBV28,TGTGCCAGCAGGCCGGAAGGACTCGCCTATGGCTACACCTTC,CASRPEGLAYGYTF
TRBJ2-7,once,-,TRBV27,TGTGCCAGCAGTTTATTTCGGGGATACGAGCAGTACTTC,CASSLFRGYEQYF
TRBJ2-4,-,-,TRBV5-1,TGCGCCAGCAGCCCCGGCAGTCAAGGGGGGGACATTCAGTACTTC,CASSPGSQGGDIQYF